This T cell receptor beta chain was retrieved from a study of CD39 and CD103 CD8 tumor-infiltrating T cells. Remarks on this clone: Its matching antigen is unknown.

Germline values: CDR1 LNHNV, CDR2 YYDKDF (reference sequence). V lost 5 bases, J lost 3 bases, and 5 bases stayed unmatched. This CDR3 comprises 15 residues. Regarding the study as a whole: Unlike DN TIL clonotypes, DP TIL clonotypes seldom appeared in blood. DP CD8 TILs appeared more oligoclonal than DN and SP CD8 TILs and blood memory CD8 T cells.

CCR7 was ignored; memory CD8 cells were sorted as CD8+CD4-CD45RA-. Genomic DNA came from roughly 10,000 to 100,000 sorted cells per subset. The repertoire was sequenced with immunoSEQ multiplex PCR; TCRdb's copy has only in-frame clones and lacks some. The table records about 4,600 clones, approximately 70% of them present only once. J is TRBJ2-2 and V is TRBV15, with 8 bases matching TRBD1. The source material was CD8+ T cells sorted from blood. Noted subset: total memory CD8 T cells (CD45RA-CCR7+/-) from blood or uninvolved lymph node. The source is a human donor with head and neck squamous cell carcinoma. CDR3 amino acids: CATSVRQGYTGELFF. CDR3 in DNA: TGTGCCACCAGCGTCAGACAGGGGTACACCGGGGAGCTGTTTTTT.